The following is a T cell receptor beta chain sequence with its context. The data belong to a study of blood T cell repertoires in COVID-19. The CDR3 extends over 16 amino acids. Germline CDR1 is MNHEY and CDR2 is SVGEGT. V was clipped by 0 bases and J by 7 bases, with 16 bases between them. Libraries were prepared by immunoSEQ multiplex PCR; TCRdb keeps only in-frame clonotypes and omits some of them. The sample has hundreds of thousands of clones, just over 85% seen once. The chain couples TRBV6-2 or TRBV6-3 to TRBJ1-5; possibly TRBD1 for D (6 bases). The source material was peripheral blood. This sequence originates from an elderly man with acute or convalescent COVID-19. The CDR3 DNA sequence: TGTGCCAGCAGTTACTCAACCCGGGGGGCTGGCCAGCCCCAGCATTTT. It codes for CASSYSTRGAGQPQHF.